This paragraph covers one TCR beta chain sequence. Germline V gene sequence: CDR1 KGHDR, CDR2 SFDVKD. The CDR3 covers 15 residues. V was pared by 3 bases and J by 6 bases, with 6 bases of the junction left unmatched. This entry belongs to a study of blood T cell repertoires in COVID-19. Sequencing used immunoSEQ multiplex PCR; TCRdb keeps in-frame clones, though not all of them. Of a few hundred thousand clones in the sample, 88% were seen once. The rearrangement links TRBV24-1 to TRBJ1-2; 10 nucleotides agree with TRBD1. This receptor was taken from a woman in her fifties or sixties with COVID-19, enrolled during active disease. Material: peripheral blood. CDR3 bases: TGTGCCACCAGTGATCCCAGACAGGGGGCAGATGGCTACACCTTC. Amino acids: CATSDPRQGADGYTF.